This TCR beta chain was recorded in a study of T cell responses to AZD1222 COVID-19 vaccine. Across the study: The analysis combined second doses at about 4 or about 12 weeks.

General study results and limits: Spike-wide coverage was observed for vaccine-associated CD4 TCRs, with dominant responses at 160-218 and 743-854. The donor cohort was predominantly white British with a female majority, and clonal diversity may have been underestimated. Baseline seropositivity occurred in only a handful of AZD1222 recipients.

Assay: immunoSEQ multiplex PCR; the TCRdb copy retains only in-frame clones and omits some. Of some 190,000 clones listed, roughly 88% are singletons. Worth noting for this clone: Its antigen is undetermined.

The source is an adult in good health. The input for sequencing was peripheral blood, taken on day 0 of AZD1222 vaccination.

The CDR3 sequence is CASSPQPLRATEAFF. The CDR3 bases are TGTGCCAGCTCACCGCAGCCCCTCAGGGCCACTGAAGCTTTCTTT. The chain couples TRBV18 to TRBJ1-1; a possible D gene is TRBD1 (5 bases). The CDR3 covers 15 residues. The germline gives CDR1 KGHSH, CDR2 LQKENI. Trimming took 3 bases from V and 4 from J, leaving 15 bases between them.